Shown below are 3 T cell receptor beta chains from a single sample sequenced in a study of technical replicates of blood from several donors. Assay: immunoSEQ multiplex PCR; the TCRdb copy retains only in-frame clones and omits some. Found here are 60,000 to 90,000 clones, 85% to 95% of them singletons; the top ten hold 0.41%. What was sequenced was T cells isolated from PBMCs. The receptors originated from a human donor in good health.

This sequence joins TRBV7-3 and TRBJ2-1, with 8 nucleotides matching TRBD2. CDR1 and CDR2 from the germline V gene are SGHTA and FQGTGA. The CDR3 contains 15 residues. Trimming took 6 bases from V and 5 from J; bases not matched to a gene: 9. The DNA for the CDR3 is TGTGCCAGCAGTAAGACTAGCGAGAGACACAATGAGCAGTTCTTC. Translation gives CASSKTSERHNEQFF.

The chain carries TRBV9 and TRBJ1-5; TRBD1 is a possible D gene (6 bases). Germline V gene data show CDR1 as SGDLS and CDR2 as YYNGEE. V was cut by 5 bases and J by 6 bases, with 15 bases left in between. The CDR3 extends over 14 amino acids. The CDR3 loop reads CASSAWGGVQPQHF. The CDR3 nucleotides are TGTGCCAGCAGTGCTTGGGGGGGCGTTCAGCCCCAGCATTTT.

The chain combines TRBV18 with TRBJ1-1; 10 bases match TRBD1. V lost 2 bases and J lost 5; bases outside the gene matches: 5. This CDR3 contains 15 residues. In germline, CDR1 is KGHSH, CDR2 LQKENI. As DNA, the CDR3 is TGTGCCAGCTCACCAAGGGACAGGGGTGGGACTGAAGCTTTCTTT. Protein: CASSPRDRGGTEAFF.